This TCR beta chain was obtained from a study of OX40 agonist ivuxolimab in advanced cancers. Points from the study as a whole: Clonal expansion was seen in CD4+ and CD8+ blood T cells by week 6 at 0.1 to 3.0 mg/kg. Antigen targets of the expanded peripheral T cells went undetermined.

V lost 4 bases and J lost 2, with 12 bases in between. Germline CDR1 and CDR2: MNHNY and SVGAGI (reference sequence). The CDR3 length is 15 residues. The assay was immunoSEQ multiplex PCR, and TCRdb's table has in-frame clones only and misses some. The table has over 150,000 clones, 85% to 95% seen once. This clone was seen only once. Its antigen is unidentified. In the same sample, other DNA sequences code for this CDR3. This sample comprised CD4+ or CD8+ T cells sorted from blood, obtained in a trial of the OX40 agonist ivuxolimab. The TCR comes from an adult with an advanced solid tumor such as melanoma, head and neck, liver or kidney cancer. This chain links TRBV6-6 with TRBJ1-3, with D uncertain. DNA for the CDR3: TGTGCCAGCAGTTCCGCAGGACTAGCTGGAAACACCATATATTTT. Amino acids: CASSSAGLAGNTIYF.